This entry lists 10 T cell receptor beta chains sequenced from one sample in a study of T cell repertoires and HLA-DP antigens. Generated by immunoSEQ multiplex PCR, the TCRdb table keeps only in-frame clones and is missing some. The repertoire holds about 110,000 clones, with nearly 95% as singletons. Their antigens are not known. Sequenced: CD4+ T cells from PBMCs. All receptors come from a woman aged 18 to 35 in good health and CMV-seronegative.

The CDR3 spells CASSPRLSPTDTQYF. As DNA, the CDR3 is TGTGCCAGCAGTCCCCGCCTTAGCCCCACAGATACGCAGTATTTT. The chain has TRBV28 and TRBJ2-3; no reliable D call. V lost 5 bases and J lost 2, with 14 bases in between. The germline gives CDR1 MDHEN, CDR2 SYDVKM. CDR3 size: 15 residues.

This rearrangement joins TRBV18 to TRBJ1-2; TRBD1 matches at 7 bases. The CDR3 runs to 13 residues. CDR1 and CDR2 (germline): KGHSH, LQKENI. The J segment lost 3 bases and the V segment lost 6 bases, leaving 4 bases of the junction unmatched. In nucleotides, the CDR3 is TGTGCCAGCTCTTACAGGGGAGACTATGGCTACACCTTC. This gives the protein CASSYRGDYGYTF.

The chain has TRBV9 and TRBJ2-3; D ambiguous. V was pared by 5 bases and J by 5 bases, with 9 bases between. This CDR3 comprises 12 residues. CDR1 and CDR2 from the germline V gene are SGDLS and YYNGEE. The CDR3 DNA sequence: TGTGCCAGCAGTGGAACGAAAGATACGCAGTATTTT. This codes for CASSGTKDTQYF.

This rearrangement joins TRBV5-1 to TRBJ2-1, with 7 bases aligning to TRBD2. The CDR3 is made up of 15 amino acids. V lost 3 bases and J lost 6; bases outside the gene matches: 9. Germline V lookup: CDR1 SGHRS, CDR2 YFSETQ. CDR3 sequence: CASSSGGRERNEQFF. The CDR3 bases are TGCGCCAGCAGCTCGGGTGGGCGGGAGCGCAATGAGCAGTTCTTC.

The V call is TRBV7-3, the J call TRBJ2-1; D is ambiguous. Germline lookup yields CDR1 SGHTA and CDR2 FQGTGA. The CDR3 has 14 residues. Trimming pared 5 bases from V and 8 bases from J, leaving 16 bases between. Written as DNA, the CDR3 is TGTGCCAGCAGCCCCGGGTTTAGCACCCATGAGCAGTTCTTC. Translated, it gives CASSPGFSTHEQFF.

The chain joins TRBV5-8 to TRBJ1-5, with D perhaps matching TRBD1 (6 bases). The CDR3 totals 16 residues. Germline V CDR1 and CDR2: SGHTS, YDEGEE. The V gene lost 2 bases and the J gene lost 0 bases, with 12 bases spanning the gap. Written as DNA, the CDR3 is TGTGCCAGCAGCTTTTGGGACATATATAGCAATCAGCCCCAGCATTTT. This gives the protein CASSFWDIYSNQPQHF.

This clone was detected a few times. The rearrangement joins TRBV7-9 to TRBJ2-1; 7 nucleotides match TRBD2. The J segment lost 5 bases and the V segment lost 5 bases, leaving 9 bases of the junction unmatched. Per the germline V gene, CDR1 is SEHNR and CDR2 is FQNEAQ (reference sequence). The CDR3 runs 15 residues. This chain's CDR3 is CASSQMGLSNNEQFF. CDR3 DNA: TGTGCCAGCAGCCAGATGGGACTAAGTAACAATGAGCAGTTCTTC.

The chain uses TRBV27 and TRBJ2-3; 10 bases agree with TRBD2. In germline, CDR1 is MNHEY, CDR2 SMNVEV (reference sequence). There are 16 residues in the CDR3. V was clipped by 2 bases and J by 6 bases; unmatched bases: 8. This CDR3 is CASSLQLAGRSDTQYF. CDR3 DNA sequence: TGTGCCAGCAGTTTACAACTAGCGGGAAGGTCGGATACGCAGTATTTT.

The chain uses TRBV19 and TRBJ1-2; 7 bases align to TRBD1. Germline V CDR1 and CDR2: LNHDA, SQIVND (reference sequence). J was trimmed by 8 bases and V by 5 bases; bases with no gene match: 8. The CDR3 spans 13 residues. CDR3 loop: CASSYIQDRGYTF. Here the CDR3 DNA reads TGTGCCAGTAGTTATATCCAGGACAGGGGCTACACCTTC.

The chain carries TRBV28 and TRBJ1-1; D uncertain. The CDR3 runs 14 residues. Trimming took off 3 bases at V and 1 base at J, with 9 bases between the two ends. CDR1 MDHEN and CDR2 SYDVKM come from the germline V gene. The CDR3, as DNA: TGTGCCAGCAGTTTGTGGGCAGGGAACACTGAAGCTTTCTTT. As protein: CASSLWAGNTEAFF.